This T cell receptor beta chain is drawn from a study of blood T cell repertoires in COVID-19 (dated by TCRdb to the early 2020s). The study in broad terms: Samples from collaborators originated in the United States, Italy and Spain and spanned both the acute and convalescent phases of COVID-19. The repertoires were released in a freely available public database intended as a resource for research on the immune response to SARS-CoV-2. The samples were drawn from two sources: the first 160 participants of the ongoing ImmuneRACE study, and 1,200 or so subjects contributed by 6 global collaborators. HLA class I and class II types, where available, came from metadata supplied by the sample provider rather than from assay-based typing. Sample metadata almost always included a de-identified subject ID, COVID-19 status, age in years and sex. The dataset comprised deeply sampled blood TCRbeta repertoires from subjects exposed to, actively infected with, or recovered from COVID-19. The prospective study material was composed of cDNA or gDNA derived from T cells, B-cell-depleted T cells, or PBMCs. The study at large found these results: The amount of clinical and demographic metadata varied by source and participant and was provided uncurated.

As concerns this clone: There is no known antigen for this receptor. Nothing much larger sits one base from this clone, and base qualities are not available.

Participants in the prospective study were aged roughly 18 to 90 years, lived in 24 United States geographic areas, and enrolled through a virtual design. To assign participants to cohorts, the prospective study relied on clinical history that participants themselves reported in a screening survey and a study questionnaire. Each participant in the prospective study had whole blood, serum and a nasopharyngeal or oropharyngeal swab collected by mobile phlebotomists. Over a roughly 2-month period, participants in the prospective study had the option of providing additional blood draws and questionnaires. Before DNA extraction, prospective study blood samples were shipped either frozen or at room temperature. V was cut back by 5 bases and J by 4 bases, leaving a gap of 15 bases between them. CDR3 length: 15 amino acids, cysteine to phenylalanine. Of all the DNA, just the CDR3 is kept, 45 bases in frame from base 1. CDR1 and CDR2, looked up from the germline V gene, are KGHDR and SFDVKD.

TCRbeta CDR3 regions were amplified from genomic DNA by means of the immunoSEQ Assay, a bias-controlled multiplex PCR. Concerning the study's data processing: The number of nucleated cells in each sample was estimated by amplification of reference gene primers within the assay. Sequence reads were collapsed and filtered to measure the absolute abundance of every unique TCRbeta CDR3 rearrangement. For each sample, productive Simpson clonality was calculated by taking the square root of Simpson's diversity index across productive rearrangements. Entries here come from immuneACCESS through TCRdb and include only in-frame sequences with V and J called. Some clones fail to appear in such tables; in the studies checked, an unresolved V gene covers under half of the shortfall, and the cause of the remainder is unknown. The V and J calls and clone size come from that table; D and trimming were worked out from the DNA. The sample data list some 130,000 clones, and almost 85% of these were observed just once. The ten largest clones add up to around 5.5% of the sample.

The clonotype originates from a man between 40 and 49 years old with acute COVID-19. The chain couples TRBV24-1 to TRBJ2-3, and perhaps TRBD1 as D gene, on 5 matching bases. Sequencing was done on a sample of PBMCs or T cells enriched from blood (not recorded which). The nucleotides read TGTGCCACCAGTGTCCGCGCAGGGTTAGCAGATACGCAGTATTTT. This sequence encodes CATSVRAGLADTQYF.